The rows below give T cell receptor beta chains drawn from one sample of a study of glioma-infiltrating T cells after dendritic cell vaccination. Clones were read by immunoSEQ multiplex PCR, and TCRdb kept only the in-frame ones, dropping some. The sample includes around 87,000 clones, under 85% of them seen just once. This material consisted of blood, taken after dendritic cell vaccination. The source is a human donor with glioblastoma. Each CDR3 is given with its conserved first and last residue. D genes are given only for firm matches. Rows may omit the clone size; those that give it use once, few, many or a size class.

TRBV19	.	.	TRBJ2-7	CASSIGDPGEQYF	TGTGCCAGTAGTATTGGGGATCCGGGGGAGCAGTACTTC
TRBV27	TRBD1	.	TRBJ1-4	CASSFTGTGGEKLFF	TGTGCCAGCAGTTTCACCGGGACAGGGGGTGAAAAACTGTTTTTT
TRBV19	.	.	TRBJ2-7	CASSKGGEYEQYF	TGTGCCAGTAGCAAGGGGGGGGAATACGAGCAGTACTTC
TRBV4-1	.	.	TRBJ1-1	CASSRTTVNTEAFF	TGCGCCAGCAGTCGAACGACAGTTAACACTGAAGCTTTCTTT
TRBV6-6	.	.	TRBJ1-4	CASSYSGGVEKLFF	TGTGCCAGCAGTTACTCGGGAGGGGTTGAAAAACTGTTTTTT
TRBV2	.	.	TRBJ1-4	CASKTGRTNEKLFF	TGTGCCAGCAAAACAGGGAGAACTAATGAAAAACTGTTTTTT
TRBV9	.	.	TRBJ1-4	CASSVSPSTNEKLFF	TGTGCCAGCAGCGTCTCTCCGAGCACTAATGAAAAACTGTTTTTT
TRBV7-8	.	.	TRBJ2-7	CASSITGQSKYYEQYF	TGTGCCAGCAGCATCACTGGACAGAGTAAATACTACGAGCAGTACTTC
TRBV19	TRBD1	once	TRBJ2-6	CASIRTGGLPSGANVLTF	TGTGCCAGTATTAGGACAGGGGGCCTCCCCTCTGGGGCCAACGTCCTGACTTTC
TRBV27	.	few	TRBJ2-5	CASALKGVYQETQYF	TGTGCCAGCGCGCTGAAGGGGGTTTACCAAGAGACCCAGTACTTC
TRBV29-1	.	.	TRBJ2-1	CSDRHGLYNEQFF	TGCAGCGACAGACACGGACTCTACAATGAGCAGTTCTTC
TRBV19	TRBD2	.	TRBJ2-5	CASSRGLAGQETQYF	TGTGCCAGTAGTAGGGGACTAGCGGGCCAAGAGACCCAGTACTTC
TRBV30	.	once	TRBJ2-7	CAWSTTSYEQYF	TGTGCCTGGAGTACAACTAGCTACGAGCAGTACTTC
TRBV5-1	.	.	TRBJ2-1	CASSLEGGSYNEQFF	TGCGCCAGCAGCTTGGAAGGGGGCTCCTACAATGAGCAGTTCTTC
TRBV29-1	.	.	TRBJ2-1	CSGSGGQGLNEQFF	TGCAGCGGAAGCGGGGGACAGGGACTCAATGAGCAGTTCTTC
TRBV19	TRBD1	.	TRBJ2-5	CASSIWTGYEETQYF	TGTGCCAGTAGTATCTGGACAGGGTATGAAGAGACCCAGTACTTC
TRBV7-9	.	.	TRBJ2-7	CASSQTGIINYEQYF	TGTGCCAGCAGCCAAACCGGGATCATCAATTACGAGCAGTACTTC
TRBV5-1	.	.	TRBJ2-7	CASSELADSSYEQYF	TGCGCCAGCAGCGAATTAGCTGATAGCTCCTACGAGCAGTACTTC
TRBV29-1	TRBD2	.	TRBJ2-7	CSVLHPGLVTEQYF	TGCAGCGTTCTACACCCGGGACTAGTTACCGAGCAGTACTTC
TRBV9	.	.	TRBJ1-4	CASSVGQGGNEKLFF	TGTGCCAGCAGCGTAGGTCAGGGTGGTAATGAAAAACTGTTTTTT
TRBV6-5	.	once	TRBJ1-2	CASSYPTTQGYYGYTF	TGTGCCAGCAGTTACCCCACCACACAGGGATATTACGGCTACACCTTC
TRBV7-2	.	.	TRBJ2-5	CASSLALGGLGETQYF	TGTGCCAGCAGCTTAGCGCTTGGGGGCCTGGGGGAGACCCAGTACTTC
TRBV29-1	TRBD1	.	TRBJ1-2	CSVRQGEDGYTF	TGCAGCGTGCGCCAGGGGGAAGATGGCTACACCTTC
TRBV29-1	TRBD1	.	TRBJ2-2	CSVDRDGTGELFF	TGCAGCGTGGACAGGGACGGCACCGGGGAGCTGTTTTTT
TRBV30	TRBD1	.	TRBJ1-3	CAWSTGENRNTIYF	TGTGCCTGGAGCACAGGGGAGAACAGAAACACCATATATTTT
TRBV5-1	TRBD1	.	TRBJ2-2	CASSLSILTGKTGELFF	TGCGCCAGCAGCTTGTCGATCTTGACAGGGAAAACCGGGGAGCTGTTTTTT
TRBV7-3	TRBD2	.	TRBJ2-2	CASSPTPPLAGGDTGELFF	TGTGCCAGCAGCCCGACACCTCCGCTAGCGGGGGGAGACACCGGGGAGCTGTTTTTT
TRBV30	TRBD1	.	TRBJ1-6	CAWSRDRGEWALHF	TGTGCCTGGAGTAGGGACAGGGGTGAGTGGGCCCTCCACTTT
TRBV5-1	TRBD1	.	TRBJ1-4	CASSPERTGDEKLFF	TGCGCCAGCAGCCCCGAGCGGACAGGGGATGAAAAACTGTTTTTT
TRBV30	.	once	TRBJ2-1	CAWSFGREYNEQFF	TGTGCCTGGAGTTTTGGACGGGAGTACAATGAGCAGTTCTTC
TRBV19	TRBD1	.	TRBJ1-5	CASSPQGESNQPQHF	TGTGCCAGTAGTCCTCAGGGGGAAAGCAATCAGCCCCAGCATTTT
TRBV7-9	.	.	TRBJ1-1	CALFRDIMNTEAFF	TGTGCCCTTTTCCGGGACATCATGAACACTGAAGCTTTCTTT
TRBV11-1	TRBD1	.	TRBJ1-1	CASSFGQGGNTEAFF	TGTGCCAGCAGCTTCGGACAGGGGGGCAACACTGAAGCTTTCTTT
TRBV6-5	.	.	TRBJ2-6	CASSRSFSGANVLTF	TGTGCCAGCAGTCGGTCCTTCTCTGGGGCCAACGTCCTGACTTTC
TRBV13	.	.	TRBJ1-3	CASSLVGVSGNTIYF	TGTGCCAGCAGCTTAGTAGGGGTCTCTGGAAACACCATATATTTT
TRBV7-9	.	.	TRBJ1-3	CASSPPFRLGNTIYF	TGTGCCAGCAGCCCCCCTTTCAGATTGGGAAACACCATATATTTT
TRBV4-3	TRBD2	.	TRBJ2-2	CASSQDATSGAGTGELFF	TGCGCCAGCAGCCAAGACGCGACTAGCGGGGCGGGCACCGGGGAGCTGTTTTTT
TRBV10-3	TRBD1	.	TRBJ1-1	CAIRVDREVDTEAFF	TGTGCCATCAGAGTGGACAGGGAGGTCGACACTGAAGCTTTCTTT